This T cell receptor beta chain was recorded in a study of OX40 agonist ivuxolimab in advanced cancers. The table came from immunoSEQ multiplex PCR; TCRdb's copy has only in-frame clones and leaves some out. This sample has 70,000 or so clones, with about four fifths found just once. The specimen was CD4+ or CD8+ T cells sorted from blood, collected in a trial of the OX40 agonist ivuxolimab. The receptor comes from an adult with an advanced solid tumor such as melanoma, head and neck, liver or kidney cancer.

In DNA form, the CDR3 reads TGTGCCAGCTCACCCAGACAGGGTCAGAACACTGAAGCTTTCTTT. Translating gives CASSPRQGQNTEAFF. The gene calls are TRBV18 and TRBJ1-1, with 7 nucleotides matching TRBD1. J was trimmed by 1 base and V by 3 bases; bases with no gene match: 5. This CDR3 is 15 amino acids long. Germline CDR1 and CDR2: KGHSH and LQKENI. Filled out from reference TRBV18 and TRBJ1-1, the complete variable domain reads NAGVMQNPRHLVRRRGQEARLRCSPMKGHSHVYWYRQLPEEGLKFMVYLQKENIIDESGMPKERFSAEFPKEGPSILRIQQVVRGDSAAYFCASSPRQGQNTEAFFGQGTRLTVV.